The 2 T cell receptor beta chains in this list originate from one sample, sequenced in a study of PD-1 blockade in classical Hodgkin lymphoma. The protocol was immunoSEQ multiplex PCR, while the TCRdb copy is restricted to in-frame clones and leaves out a portion. The table lists 40,000 to 50,000 clones, more than 70% of them singletons. Every patient had relapsed following autologous stem cell transplantation, and cohorts differed in brentuximab vedotin exposure. Sequencing was performed on peripheral blood mononuclear cells (PBMCs), taken at baseline. These receptors all stem from a human donor with classical Hodgkin lymphoma.

The chain links TRBV7-3 to TRBJ1-1; D call uncertain. The CDR3 length is 12 residues. Deletions cut 5 bases from V and 11 bases from J, with 15 bases between. Germline assignment: CDR1 SGHTA and CDR2 FQGTGA. In nucleotides, the CDR3 is TGTGCCAGCAGCCTACCGGGATTCGGGGCTTTCTTT. It codes for CASSLPGFGAFF.

The chain couples TRBV27 to TRBJ1-2, with 8 nucleotides matching TRBD1. Germline V CDR1 and CDR2: MNHEY, SMNVEV (reference sequence). Losses at the gene ends were 5 bases for V and 2 bases for J; bases not matched to a gene: 4. The CDR3 runs to 14 residues. Here the CDR3 reads CASSSRQGNYGYTF. In DNA form, the CDR3 reads TGTGCCAGCAGTAGCCGACAGGGGAACTATGGCTACACCTTC.